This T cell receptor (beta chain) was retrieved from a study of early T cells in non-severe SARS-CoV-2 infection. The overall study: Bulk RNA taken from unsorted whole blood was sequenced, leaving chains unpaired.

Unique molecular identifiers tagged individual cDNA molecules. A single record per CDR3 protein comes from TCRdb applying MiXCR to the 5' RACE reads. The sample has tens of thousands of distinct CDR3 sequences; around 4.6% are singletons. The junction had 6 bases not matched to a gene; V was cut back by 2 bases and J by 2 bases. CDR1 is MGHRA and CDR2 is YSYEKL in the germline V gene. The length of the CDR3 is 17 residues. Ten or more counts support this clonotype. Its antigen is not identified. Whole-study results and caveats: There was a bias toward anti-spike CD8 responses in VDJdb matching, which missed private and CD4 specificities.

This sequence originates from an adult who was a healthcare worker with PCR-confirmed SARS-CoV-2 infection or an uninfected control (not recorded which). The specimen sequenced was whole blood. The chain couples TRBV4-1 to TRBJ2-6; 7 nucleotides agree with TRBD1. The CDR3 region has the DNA TGCGCCAGCAGCCAAACTCGACAGGGAACTGGGGCCAACGTCCTGACTTTC. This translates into CASSQTRQGTGANVLTF.